This T cell receptor beta chain was sequenced during a study of CD8 T cells in ankylosing spondylitis. Study conclusions and caveats: Researchers reportedly found disease-linked clones significantly enriched in matched ankylosing spondylitis synovial fluid.

TCRdb recomputed calls from the 5' RACE reads with MiXCR, one row per CDR3 protein. The repertoire includes fewer than 200,000 distinct CDR3 sequences, 15% to 20% of them detected once, and around 4.5% sits in the top ten. This clonotype was seen at least ten times. The antigen remains unidentified. CDR1 and CDR2 from the germline V gene are SQVTM and ANQGSEA. CDR3 length equals 16 residues. The V and J ends lost 0 bases and 0 bases, in that order; junction bases with no gene match: 6. The receptor comes from a male donor aged 10 to 35 with ankylosing spondylitis or in good health (not recorded which). V and J are TRBV29-1 and TRBJ2-3, with 7 nucleotides matching TRBD2. Material for sequencing was blood, either unsorted or a sorted T cell fraction (not recorded which). CDR3 nucleotides: TGCAGCGTTGAAGAGCGGGAGTCGCCTAGCACAGATACGCAGTATTTT. Its protein is CSVEERESPSTDTQYF.